The rows below give T cell receptor beta chains drawn from one sample of a study of T cell responses to AZD1222 COVID-19 vaccine. TCRdb's table, derived via immunoSEQ multiplex PCR, lists solely in-frame clones and lacks some. The repertoire has about 140,000 clones, 80% to 90% of them found once; the top ten carry more than 1.5%. The sample was peripheral blood, taken on day 0 of AZD1222 vaccination. These receptors were taken from an adult in good health. Both conserved end residues are part of each CDR3. The D gene is left open where the match is weak. Where a row states a size, it is once, few, many or the class of an expanded clone; other rows omit it.

j_gene: TRBJ2-5
abundance: .
d_gene: TRBD2
v_gene: TRBV11-2
CDR3aa: CASSGRGETQYF
CDR3nt: TGTGCCAGCAGCGGGAGGGGAGAGACCCAGTACTTC

j_gene: TRBJ2-3
abundance: .
d_gene: TRBD1
v_gene: TRBV28
CDR3aa: CASIDGQADTDTQYF
CDR3nt: TGTGCCAGCATCGACGGACAGGCAGACACAGATACGCAGTATTTT

j_gene: TRBJ1-2
abundance: .
d_gene: .
v_gene: TRBV20-1
CDR3aa: CSASRKGAGLLYGYTF
CDR3nt: TGCAGTGCTAGTCGGAAAGGGGCAGGGCTGCTCTATGGCTACACCTTC

j_gene: TRBJ1-3
abundance: .
d_gene: .
v_gene: TRBV18
CDR3aa: CASSRTAGGGGNTIYF
CDR3nt: TGTGCCAGCTCAAGAACGGCTGGAGGAGGTGGAAACACCATATATTTT

j_gene: TRBJ1-2
abundance: .
d_gene: .
v_gene: TRBV6-1
CDR3aa: CASSEEGARGLYGYTF
CDR3nt: TGTGCCAGCAGTGAAGAAGGGGCCCGCGGCCTCTATGGCTACACCTTC

j_gene: TRBJ1-1
abundance: .
d_gene: TRBD1
v_gene: TRBV29-1
CDR3aa: CSGMTGVIAFF
CDR3nt: TGCAGCGGTATGACAGGGGTTATAGCTTTCTTT

j_gene: TRBJ1-2
abundance: .
d_gene: TRBD1
v_gene: TRBV6-5
CDR3aa: CASRDRGLNGYTF
CDR3nt: TGTGCCAGCAGGGACAGGGGGCTTAATGGCTACACCTTC

j_gene: TRBJ1-1
abundance: few
d_gene: .
v_gene: TRBV6-5
CDR3aa: CASSSPGRGNTEAFF
CDR3nt: TGTGCCAGCAGTTCCCCAGGGAGAGGGAACACTGAAGCTTTCTTT

j_gene: TRBJ1-2
abundance: .
d_gene: .
v_gene: TRBV5-6
CDR3aa: CASSIINYGYTF
CDR3nt: TGTGCCAGCAGCATCATTAACTATGGCTACACCTTC

j_gene: TRBJ1-1
abundance: .
d_gene: TRBD1
v_gene: TRBV27
CDR3aa: CASRDGTGWRNTEAFF
CDR3nt: TGTGCCAGCAGGGACGGGACAGGGTGGAGGAACACTGAAGCTTTCTTT

j_gene: TRBJ2-7
abundance: .
d_gene: TRBD1
v_gene: TRBV10-2
CDR3aa: CATRYGQGPHEQYF
CDR3nt: TGCGCCACGCGATATGGACAGGGTCCCCACGAGCAGTACTTC

j_gene: TRBJ1-1
abundance: .
d_gene: TRBD1
v_gene: TRBV12-3/TRBV12-4
CDR3aa: CATIIQGITEAFF
CDR3nt: TGTGCCACGATCATACAGGGGATCACTGAAGCTTTCTTT

j_gene: TRBJ2-5
abundance: .
d_gene: .
v_gene: TRBV28
CDR3aa: CASSPTVQETQYF
CDR3nt: TGTGCCAGCAGCCCGACAGTACAAGAGACCCAGTACTTC

j_gene: TRBJ1-2
abundance: .
d_gene: .
v_gene: TRBV27
CDR3aa: CASRPTGSYGYTF
CDR3nt: TGTGCCAGCAGACCGACAGGATCCTATGGCTACACCTTC

j_gene: TRBJ2-5
abundance: .
d_gene: TRBD2
v_gene: TRBV5-1
CDR3aa: CASSSASGRAFKKTQYF
CDR3nt: TGCGCCAGCAGTTCTGCTAGCGGGAGGGCCTTCAAAAAGACCCAGTACTTC

j_gene: TRBJ2-5
abundance: .
d_gene: .
v_gene: TRBV9
CDR3aa: CASSVSSQPQETQYF
CDR3nt: TGTGCCAGCAGCGTGTCTTCCCAGCCGCAAGAGACCCAGTACTTC

j_gene: TRBJ2-3
abundance: .
d_gene: .
v_gene: TRBV18
CDR3aa: CASSPITTTSTDTQYF
CDR3nt: TGTGCCAGCTCACCAATTACTACTACTAGCACAGATACGCAGTATTTT

j_gene: TRBJ1-5
abundance: .
d_gene: .
v_gene: TRBV27
CDR3aa: CASAGEPQHF
CDR3nt: TGTGCCTCCGCAGGGGAGCCCCAGCATTTT

j_gene: TRBJ1-4
abundance: .
d_gene: .
v_gene: TRBV29-1
CDR3aa: CSVEGRSTNEKLFF
CDR3nt: TGCAGCGTTGAGGGGAGGTCAACTAATGAAAAACTGTTTTTT

j_gene: TRBJ1-1
abundance: .
d_gene: .
v_gene: TRBV3-1/TRBV3-2
CDR3aa: CASSRRGSRWATNTEAFF
CDR3nt: TGTGCCAGCAGCCGCAGGGGTAGTAGGTGGGCGACGAACACTGAAGCTTTCTTT

j_gene: TRBJ2-7
abundance: .
d_gene: .
v_gene: TRBV6-5
CDR3aa: CATRDGIFQQYF
CDR3nt: TGTGCCACCCGGGACGGCATATTCCAGCAGTACTTC

j_gene: TRBJ1-2
abundance: .
d_gene: TRBD1
v_gene: TRBV7-9
CDR3aa: CASSLGQGGGYTF
CDR3nt: TGTGCCAGCAGCCTTGGACAGGGGGGCGGCTACACCTTC

j_gene: TRBJ1-1
abundance: .
d_gene: TRBD1
v_gene: TRBV5-1
CDR3aa: CASSLVQGPIEAFF
CDR3nt: TGCGCCAGCAGCTTGGTACAGGGGCCTATTGAAGCTTTCTTT

j_gene: TRBJ1-1
abundance: .
d_gene: .
v_gene: TRBV6-1
CDR3aa: CASSEEGPGEGLFVRTEAFF
CDR3nt: TGTGCCAGCAGTGAAGAAGGGCCAGGGGAGGGTTTGTTTGTCCGGACTGAAGCTTTCTTT

j_gene: TRBJ1-3
abundance: .
d_gene: .
v_gene: TRBV18
CDR3aa: CASSPREAFFGNTIYF
CDR3nt: TGTGCCAGCTCACCCCGAGAGGCTTTTTTTGGAAACACCATATATTTT